The present T cell receptor (beta chain) was sequenced within a study of tumor-infiltrating lymphocytes in glioblastoma multiforme. Study observations and caveats: No surface-marker sorting into functional T cell subtypes was done. Only one glioblastoma patient had TCR and mutation analysis.

TCR beta libraries were built from RNA through three nested multiplex PCR rounds using modified ARM-PCR. TCRB-specific cDNA synthesis used around 0.5 ug of total RNA. No unique molecular identifiers were described for these TCRB libraries. TCRdb used MiXCR to reprocess the multiplex PCR reads, holding one entry per CDR3 protein. The data hold just under 9,500 distinct CDR3 sequences, with 74% observed a single time. As to this clonotype: Its antigen is still unknown.

The CDR3 loop spans 16 amino acids. CDR1 and CDR2 (germline): MDHEN, SYDVKM. V lost 6 bases to trimming and J lost 2 bases; unmatched junction nucleotides: 11. This TCR derives from a male donor with glioblastoma. The chain uses TRBV28 and TRBJ2-3, with 7 bases matching TRBD2. Sequenced input: brain tumor tissue. For the CDR3, the DNA is TGTGCCAGCAGCAGCGGGGTAGGGGAATTCACAGATACGCAGTATTTT. Its protein product is CASSSGVGEFTDTQYF. Full variable domain (rest looked up from reference TRBV28 and TRBJ2-3): DVKVTQSSRYLVKRTGEKVFLECVQDMDHENMFWYRQDPGLGLRLIYFSYDVKMKEKGDIPEGYSVSREKKERFSLILESASTNQTSMYLCASSSGVGEFTDTQYFGPGTRLTVL.